This paragraph reports one T cell receptor (beta chain). Some clones are missing from TCRdb's copy, which holds only in-frame ones; the method was immunoSEQ multiplex PCR. This table holds 70,000 to 85,000 clones, roughly 80% found once. This specimen belongs to a study of OX40 agonist ivuxolimab in advanced cancers. Study context: Participants, 82.7% male, averaged around 64 years of age, ranging from 23 to 79.

Exclusion of a patient followed from autoimmune disease history or systemic immunosuppression. Material: CD4+ or CD8+ T cells sorted from blood, obtained in a trial of the OX40 agonist ivuxolimab. The receptor was isolated from an adult with an advanced solid tumor such as melanoma, head and neck, liver or kidney cancer.

The chain's CDR3 is CASSPASGGNTIYF. In nucleotides, the CDR3 is TGTGCCAGCAGCCCCGCCTCTGGGGGAAACACCATATATTTT. This chain joins TRBV7-3 and TRBJ1-3; D is undetermined. The V gene's germline CDR1 is SGHTA and CDR2 FQGTGA. V was shortened by 5 bases and J by 4 bases, with 12 bases between the two germline ends. The CDR3 is 14 residues long.